This section outlines one TCR beta chain sequence together with its context. This clonotype appeared many times. Its antigen is still unknown. Within one base of it there is no much larger clone, and no base qualities were kept. The germline V gene (reference sequence) specifies DFQATT as CDR1 and SNEGSKA as CDR2. From the cysteine through the phenylalanine, the CDR3 covers 13 amino acids. Of all the DNA, just the CDR3 is kept, 39 bases in frame from base 1. V loses 3 bases of germline sequence and J loses 6 bases, and the interval between the two ends is 14 bases. This entry belongs to a study of regulatory T cells in long-lasting Graves disease (dated by TCRdb to the early 2020s). About the investigation overall: To count as having persistent Graves' disease, a patient had to have received antithyroid drug treatment for over 5 years with TSH receptor autoantibodies remaining persistently positive. Peripheral blood TCR sequencing and RNA sequencing compared persistent Graves' disease patients with newly diagnosed Graves' disease patients. The study took place in China and was registered as a clinical trial. TCR sequencing covered around 13 persistent and 20 or so newly diagnosed Graves' disease patients, 33 samples in total. Persistent Graves' disease patients in the clinical cohort had taken antithyroid drugs for around 10 years on average. Summary of the overall study and its limitations: As a limitation, the authors acknowledged that the small sample size may reduce accuracy. Persistent disease showed preferential use of TRBV28, TRBJ1-2 and TRBJ2-5, whereas newly diagnosed disease favored TRBV20-1 and TRBJ2-1. Peripheral blood alone was examined, since thyroid tissue, which constituted the primary lesion, could not be accessed. Lower TCR Shannon entropy and fewer highly expanded clones were observed in persistent Graves' disease patients than in newly diagnosed patients, which suggested clonal expansion. Only the TCR beta chain was sequenced and analyzed. A larger number of public clonotypes was shared among persistent patients (approximately 2,600) than among newly diagnosed patients (around 870).

The time point label here, explained by the study, means: persistent/refractory GD, antithyroid drugs over 5 years with positive TRAb. For both TCR sequencing and RNA sequencing, RNA was extracted from PBMCs using TRIzol. The diagnosis of Graves' disease followed American Thyroid Association guidelines. Recruitment of patients was carried out at an endocrinology department in Xi'an, China. From each patient, 8 to 10 milliliters of peripheral blood was collected into an EDTA anticoagulant tube. Ficoll Paque Plus density gradient separation was used to isolate PBMCs, and no additional T cell sorting was done. An Agilent 2100 Bioanalyzer and agarose gel were used to assess RNA quality, and a NanoDrop 2000 was used to measure RNA concentration. Library prep was done by multiplex PCR. The sample was run on an Illumina HiSeq 4000. TCR beta libraries were built with iRepertoire HTBI primers and Arm-PCR amplification of CDR3 regions. Before sequencing, the PCR products went through gel purification. On the study's bioinformatics: Across samples, approximately 68 TRBV and 13 to 15 TRBJ segments were identified and used for gene usage analysis of CDR3 amino acid clonotypes. COPE and FqMerger were used to merge filtered high-quality paired reads into contigs. BLAST was used to align contigs to IMGT TRBV, TRBD and TRBJ reference genes, with CDR3 defined following IMGT. Any clonotype with a frequency above 0.1% was counted as a highly expanded clone. Shannon entropy was used to measure repertoire diversity, and the Gini coefficient was used to measure V-J evenness. A clonotype found in more than one individual was treated as public. TCRdb cleaned the public reads at Q25 with fastp, built clones with MiXCR and kept in-frame beta chains. All rows with the same CDR3 protein become a single entry with the most common DNA and genes. The V and J calls follow TCRdb's processing rather than the paper's. A total of almost 350,000 distinct CDR3 sequences appear in this sample, less than 20% of them only once. 25% to 30% of the sample is taken by the ten largest.

The sequence links TRBV20-1 to TRBJ1-2, with TRBD1 tentatively as D gene (5 bases match). This sequence was found in a female donor with Graves disease. Sequencing was performed on peripheral blood mononuclear cells (PBMCs), taken when the disease was refractory, from a patient treated with antithyroid drugs. Here is the DNA: TGCAGTGCTAGTGAGGGGCAGGCCGATGGCTACACCTTC. This is translated as CSASEGQADGYTF.